The 5 T cell receptor beta chains below come from one sample, sequenced in a study of blood T cell repertoires in COVID-19. This table comes from immunoSEQ multiplex PCR, and its TCRdb copy is limited to in-frame clones, with some not included. The repertoire holds some 370,000 clones, with around 87% as singletons. The source material was peripheral blood. Receptors originate from a man younger than 35 with active or convalescent COVID-19.

V is TRBV6-2 or TRBV6-3 and J is TRBJ2-5; TRBD2 agrees at 7 bases. The germline V gene encodes CDR1 MNHEY and CDR2 SVGEGT. CDR3 size: 16 residues. V shed 4 bases, J shed 5 bases, and the junction held 13 bases outside the gene matches. The DNA of the CDR3 is TGTGCCAGCAGTTGGGTCCGGGAGGCGCCTTGGGAGACCCAGTACTTC. As protein: CASSWVREAPWETQYF.

This clone has only one observation. V and J are TRBV5-1 and TRBJ2-5; possible D gene TRBD2, 6 bases. This CDR3 is 14 amino acids long. Trimming took off 4 bases at V and 5 bases at J, with 15 bases between the two ends. CDR1 and CDR2 (germline): SGHRS, YFSETQ. CDR3 loop: CASSGGTGRETQYF. The CDR3 DNA follows: TGCGCCAGCAGCGGAGGGACTGGGAGGGAGACCCAGTACTTC.

The gene calls are TRBV6-5 and TRBJ1-6; no definite D call. V was pared by 7 bases and J by 6 bases, with 10 bases between. This CDR3 is built from 13 residues. Germline CDR1 reads MNHEY; CDR2 reads SVGAGI. CDR3 in amino acids: CASIVSGNSPLHF. The CDR3 DNA reads TGTGCCAGCATCGTAAGCGGTAATTCACCCCTCCACTTT.

The gene calls are TRBV19 and TRBJ2-1; D is possibly TRBD1 (5 bases). CDR3 size: 12 residues. The germline gives CDR1 LNHDA, CDR2 SQIVND (reference sequence). Trimming removed 5 bases at V and 9 bases at J, with 11 bases between. In nucleotides, the CDR3 is TGTGCCAGTAGTTTAGGGGCCATTGAGCAGTTCTTC. Amino acid sequence: CASSLGAIEQFF.

The V and J genes are TRBV28 and TRBJ1-2, with a weak D call TRBD1 (5 bases). The CDR3 loop spans 13 amino acids. With 2 bases removed from V and 8 bases from J, the gap between germline ends came to 12 bases. Germline V gene lookup returns CDR1 MDHEN and CDR2 SYDVKM. The CDR3 sequence: CASSLKGRGGYTF. The CDR3 DNA is TGTGCCAGCAGTTTAAAAGGGAGGGGAGGCTACACCTTC.